The 2 T cell receptor beta chains below were found in one sample sequenced in a study of immune evolution from preneoplasia to lung adenocarcinoma. Assay used: immunoSEQ multiplex PCR; TCRdb lists only in-frame clones, some missing. The data show 10,000 or so clones, 82% seen once. The sample was FFPE minimally invasive lung adenocarcinoma tissue. The source of these receptors is a person aged 70 to 80 with lung adenocarcinoma.

In DNA, the CDR3 is TGTGCCAGCAGTGTCTTAAGTGGGCAGGGGAGGGAAGGCTACACCTTC. Protein product: CASSVLSGQGREGYTF. This chain uses TRBV25-1 with TRBJ1-2; D possibly corresponds to TRBD1 (6 bases). Trimming stripped 4 bases from V and 8 bases from J, with 23 bases between. The length of the CDR3 is 16 residues. Germline-derived CDR1 and CDR2 are MGHDK and SYGVNS.

The chain recombines TRBV18 with TRBJ2-3; 9 bases align to TRBD1. CDR1 is KGHSH, CDR2 LQKENI, per germline. The junction had 4 bases not matched to a gene; V was cut back by 6 bases and J by 0 bases. CDR3 length: 15 amino acids. CDR3 loop: CASSSQGASTDTQYF. The CDR3 nucleotides read TGTGCCAGCTCGTCACAGGGGGCTAGCACAGATACGCAGTATTTT.